This T cell receptor (beta chain) is from a study of a mutant IDH1 vaccine in newly diagnosed glioma. Study-wide background: Scheduled for weeks 1, 3, 5, 7, 11, 15, 19 and 23, eight vaccinations were given to patients. Vaccines were first given 4-6 weeks after radiotherapy alone, or with temozolomide cycles. The therapy given earlier, which was standard therapy, consisted of radiotherapy, temozolomide, or both, and most of the patients received both.

About this clone itself: No antigen is known for it. A clone one base away is much larger, so this may be a read error.

This CDR3 has 15 residues. The ends lost 6 bases at V and 6 bases at J; junction bases unmatched: 8. CDR1 is MRHNA, CDR2 SNTAGT, per germline. Time point: week 11, during vaccination. Each dose delivered 300 ug of mutant IDH1 20-mer peptide subcutaneously with imiquimod. Donors harbored newly found WHO grade 3 or 4 IDH1-mutant, ATRX-lost astrocytomas. The table came from immunoSEQ multiplex PCR; TCRdb's copy has only in-frame clones and leaves some out. The sample holds some 64,000 clones, approximately 84% seen once. The input for sequencing was PBMCs, taken from a glioma patient whose treatment included an IDH1 peptide vaccine. The chain employs TRBV6-4 and TRBJ2-1, with 10 nucleotides matching TRBD2. This clonotype was obtained from a woman between 45 and 65 years old with glioma. The CDR3 DNA reads TGTGCCAGCAGCTCTATTAGCGGGGGGAGCAATGAGCAGTTCTTC. This translates into CASSSISGGSNEQFF.